The 17 T cell receptor beta chains reported below all come from one sample, sequenced in a study of shared T cell receptors in the human thymus (dated by TCRdb to 2020 to 2022). Library generation was performed with the immunoSEQ multiplex PCR assay. As stored in TCRdb, this immuneACCESS dataset retains in-frame rearrangements with V and J assigned. A fraction of the clones does not appear; measured against another copy, unresolved V genes explain less than half of the discrepancy, and the remainder lacks a known reason. The sample has hundreds of thousands of clones on record, around 89% of them singletons. Of the sample, 0.0085% to 0.012% is held by the ten largest clones. The sample was also reused in another study, on human thymus T cells.

The source material was thymocytes. These receptors originate from a boy in the first two years of life with a congenital heart defect. Donor details come from another sample of the same person, matched by shared clones.

This sequence joins TRBV5-8 and TRBJ2-1; the D gene is possibly TRBD2 (6 bases). The CDR3 has 16 residues. CDR1 and CDR2 (germline): SGHTS, YDEGEE. Trimming shortened V by 3 bases and J by 4 bases, and 17 bases separated the two germline ends. The CDR3 bases are TGTGCCAGCAGCTCTCGGCGGGTAGCGGTGTACAATGAGCAGTTCTTC. This encodes CASSSRRVAVYNEQFF.

The genes are TRBV6-1 and TRBJ2-2, with D possibly matching TRBD1 (5 bases). The V and J ends lost 6 bases and 6 bases respectively, with 11 bases between them. From germline, CDR1 is MNHNS and CDR2 SASEGT. The CDR3 sequence is 13 residues long. The CDR3 sequence is CASRGLGAGELFF. The CDR3, as DNA: TGTGCCAGCAGGGGGCTAGGGGCCGGGGAGCTGTTTTTT.

This chain joins TRBV28 and TRBJ1-4; D call uncertain. Germline CDR1 MDHEN, CDR2 SYDVKM. The CDR3 contains 11 residues. Trimming took 5 bases from V and 5 from J, leaving 3 bases between them. The CDR3 DNA reads TGTGCCAGCAGTCCGAATGAAAAACTGTTTTTT. It encodes CASSPNEKLFF.

Here the CDR3 reads CASPIGGQGGDYGYTF. Here the CDR3 DNA reads TGTGCCAGCCCCATTGGGGGACAGGGGGGAGACTATGGCTACACCTTC. V usage is TRBV2 and J usage is TRBJ1-2; 11 bases match TRBD1. The CDR3 sequence is 16 residues long. Trimming removed 8 bases from V and 3 bases from J; junction bases left unmatched: 11. Germline CDR1 SNHLY, CDR2 FYNNEI.

The chain uses TRBV15 and TRBJ1-2, with D possibly TRBD1 on 5 matching bases. The CDR3 sequence is 15 residues long. Germline V gene sequence: CDR1 LNHNV, CDR2 YYDKDF (reference sequence). V was clipped by 3 bases and J by 3 bases, with 14 bases between them. DNA for the CDR3: TGTGCCACCAGCAGGAACAGGCAAAGTGACTATGGCTACACCTTC. It translates to CATSRNRQSDYGYTF. Together with reference TRBV15 and TRBJ1-2, the CDR3 gives the full variable domain: DAMVIQNPRYQVTQFGKPVTLSCSQTLNHNVMYWYQQKSSQAPKLLFHYYDKDFNNEADTPDNFQSRRPNTSFCFLDIRSPGLGDTAMYLCATSRNRQSDYGYTFGSGTRLTVV.

This chain joins TRBV2 and TRBJ1-5; D is ambiguous. V dropped 8 bases and J dropped 4 bases, with 18 bases sitting between them. Germline V gene data show CDR1 as SNHLY and CDR2 as FYNNEI. CDR3 length equals 15 residues. CDR3 protein: CASSLRGKANQPQHF. CDR3 nucleotide sequence: TGTGCCAGCTCCCTCCGCGGGAAGGCGAATCAGCCCCAGCATTTT.

The chain links TRBV19 to TRBJ1-4, with 8 bases that match TRBD1. The trim removed 10 bases at V and 7 bases at J, leaving 8 bases unmatched. The CDR3 runs to 13 residues. Germline loops: CDR1 LNHDA, CDR2 SQIVND (reference sequence). The DNA for the CDR3 is TGTGCCAATAACAGGGGGGTGACTGAAAAACTGTTTTTT. The encoded protein is CANNRGVTEKLFF.

The V gene is TRBV19, the J gene TRBJ2-4, with 12 bases aligning to TRBD2. The ends lost 3 bases at V and 6 bases at J; junction bases unmatched: 6. CDR1 and CDR2 from the germline V gene are LNHDA and SQIVND (reference sequence). The CDR3 has 16 amino acids. For the CDR3, the DNA is TGTGCCAGTAGTATGGCTAGCGGGAGGGTGAGAAACATTCAGTACTTC. Translating it yields CASSMASGRVRNIQYF. The full variable domain, with the rest looked up from reference TRBV19 and TRBJ2-4, is DGGITQSPKYLFRKEGQNVTLSCEQNLNHDAMYWYRQDPGQGLRLIYYSQIVNDFQKGDIAEGYSVSREKKESFPLTVTSAQKNPTAFYLCASSMASGRVRNIQYFGAGTRLSVL.

The chain joins TRBV5-1 to TRBJ2-7, with TRBD2 matching 9 bases. The V gene's germline CDR1 is SGHRS and CDR2 YFSETQ. J gave up 5 bases and V 4 bases, and 22 bases lay outside the gene matches. The CDR3 runs to 19 residues. CDR3 coding DNA: TGCGCCAGCAGCCCCACGGGAGGGTATCGGGTTGCTAGCGGGAACGAGCAGTACTTC. Its translation: CASSPTGGYRVASGNEQYF. Full variable domain (remainder filled in from reference TRBV5-1 and TRBJ2-7): KAGVTQTPRYLIKTRGQQVTLSCSPISGHRSVSWYQQTPGQGLQFLFEYFSETQRNKGNFPGRFSGRQFSNSRSEMNVSTLELGDSALYLCASSPTGGYRVASGNEQYFGPGTRLTVT.

This clone has a single count. The V call is TRBV5-1, the J call TRBJ2-7; TRBD1 is a possible D gene (5 bases). Germline V lookup: CDR1 SGHRS, CDR2 YFSETQ. The germline V and J ends were trimmed by 4 bases and 7 bases, with 18 bases remaining between them. This CDR3 is built from 14 residues. The CDR3: CASSPGHPVQEQYF. CDR3 coding DNA: TGCGCCAGCAGCCCCGGACACCCCGTTCAGGAGCAGTACTTC.

This chain joins TRBV27 and TRBJ1-1, with a possible D match to TRBD1 (6 bases). This CDR3 has 14 residues. Germline lookup yields CDR1 MNHEY and CDR2 SMNVEV (reference sequence). V was trimmed by 6 bases and J by 1 base, leaving 12 bases between them. The CDR3, as DNA: TGTGCCAGCAGAACCGGGACACAGAACACTGAAGCTTTCTTT. It translates to CASRTGTQNTEAFF.

The gene calls are TRBV9 and TRBJ1-5; D gene ambiguous. Germline V CDR1 and CDR2: SGDLS, YYNGEE. The CDR3 spans 12 residues. V lost 4 bases and J 10 bases, leaving 12 bases between the germline ends. In nucleotides, the CDR3 is TGTGCCAGCAGCCCCAGACTCCATCCCCAGCATTTT. This encodes CASSPRLHPQHF.

This rearrangement joins TRBV18 to TRBJ1-5; 12 nucleotides line up with TRBD1. V was clipped by 4 bases and J by 7 bases; unmatched bases: 8. Germline assignment: CDR1 KGHSH and CDR2 LQKENI. The CDR3 contains 16 residues. The CDR3 DNA is TGTGCCAGCTCACTACGATTTGGGACAGGGGGCCAGCCCCAGCATTTT. Its translation: CASSLRFGTGGQPQHF.

As DNA, the CDR3 is TGCGCCAGCAGCCAAGTCTTAGCGGGAGGGCCAGACGAGCAGTACTTC. It translates to CASSQVLAGGPDEQYF. J is TRBJ2-7 and V is TRBV4-3, with 11 bases lining up with TRBD2. The ends lost 1 base at V and 5 bases at J; junction bases unmatched: 7. CDR1 and CDR2 from the germline V gene are LGHNA and YSLEER. CDR3 length: 16 amino acids.

V is TRBV27 and J is TRBJ2-3; 16 positions match TRBD2. V lost 6 bases, J lost 1 base, and 10 bases stayed unmatched. The CDR3 length is 19 residues. CDR1 MNHEY and CDR2 SMNVEV come from the germline V gene (reference sequence). CDR3 loop: CASSPSGTSGRGGTDTQYF. CDR3 nucleotide sequence: TGTGCCAGCAGCCCCTCCGGGACTAGCGGGAGGGGAGGCACAGATACGCAGTATTTT.

This chain joins TRBV11-2 and TRBJ2-7; D is uncertain. Trimming took off 5 bases at V and 4 bases at J, with 9 bases between the two ends. Germline V gene lookup returns CDR1 SGHAT and CDR2 FQNNGV. The CDR3 runs 12 residues. DNA for the CDR3: TGTGCCAGCAGCCCCCTAGTGTACGAGCAGTACTTC. Its protein is CASSPLVYEQYF.

The chain couples TRBV14 to TRBJ2-3; 10 bases are shared with TRBD1. The CDR3 runs 20 residues. Germline V gene data show CDR1 as SGHDN and CDR2 as FVKESK. Trimming took 1 base from V and 4 from J; bases not matched to a gene: 17. The CDR3 protein is CASSQVGTGARTRGPDTQYF. The CDR3 nucleotides are TGTGCCAGCAGCCAAGTTGGGACAGGGGCGAGGACTAGGGGGCCAGATACGCAGTATTTT.